The sequence of this T cell receptor (beta chain) was determined in a study of CD8+ T cells in alopecia areata. This sample's treatment: oral pan-JAK inhibitor, 5-10 mg twice daily. The germline V gene has CDR1 MNHEY and CDR2 SVGAGI. This CDR3 region has 15 residues. V dropped 6 bases and J dropped 2 bases, with 14 bases sitting between them. RNA extraction was followed by reverse transcription into cDNA, which acted as the sequencing template. Measured with immunoSEQ multiplex PCR; TCRdb has only the in-frame clones, and not every one. This repertoire shows fewer than 200,000 clones, roughly 60% found once; its top ten account for 12% to 15%.

The clonotype comes from a human donor with alopecia areata. The chain uses TRBV6-5 and TRBJ2-4; a possible D gene is TRBD1 (5 bases). The specimen comprised CD4+ T cells sorted from blood, sampled at week 24, from a patient treated with tofacitinib. CDR3 in amino acids: CASRDPGPPKNIQYF. For the CDR3, the DNA is TGTGCCAGCAGGGACCCAGGGCCCCCCAAAAACATTCAGTACTTC.